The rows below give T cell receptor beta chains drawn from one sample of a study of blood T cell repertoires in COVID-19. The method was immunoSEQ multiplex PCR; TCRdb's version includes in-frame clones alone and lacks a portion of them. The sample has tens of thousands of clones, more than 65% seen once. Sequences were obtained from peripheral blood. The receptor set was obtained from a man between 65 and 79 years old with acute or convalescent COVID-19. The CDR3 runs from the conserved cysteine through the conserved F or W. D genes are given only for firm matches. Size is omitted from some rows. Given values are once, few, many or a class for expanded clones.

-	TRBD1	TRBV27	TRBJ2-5	TGTGCCAGCAGTTTTGGTGGACAGGCGGCCGCCCAGTACTTC	CASSFGGQAAAQYF
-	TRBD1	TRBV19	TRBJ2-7	TGTGCCAGTAGTCCTACAGGGGATGTTGGCTACGAGCAGTACTTC	CASSPTGDVGYEQYF
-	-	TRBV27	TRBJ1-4	TGTGCCAGCAGTTTGAACAGTAGACCAACTAATGAAAAACTGTTTTTT	CASSLNSRPTNEKLFF
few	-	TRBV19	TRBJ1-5	TGTGCCGGCGGACAGAGACCCAATCAGCCCCAGCATTTT	CAGGQRPNQPQHF
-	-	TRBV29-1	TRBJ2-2	TGCAGCCTGGATCCAGGGACCGGGGAGCTGTTTTTT	CSLDPGTGELFF
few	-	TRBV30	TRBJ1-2	TGTGCCTGGAACCTCCAACAGGTCTATGGCTACACCTTC	CAWNLQQVYGYTF
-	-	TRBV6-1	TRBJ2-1	TGTGCCAGCAGTGAAAATCAGGGATACAATGAGCAGTTCTTC	CASSENQGYNEQFF
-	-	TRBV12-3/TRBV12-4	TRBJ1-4	TGTGCCAGCAGTTTAGGCCAGAGGGAAAAACTGTTTTTT	CASSLGQREKLFF
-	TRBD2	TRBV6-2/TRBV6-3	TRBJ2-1	TGTGCCAGCAGTTACGGGACTAGCGGGGAAGGTGAGCAGTTCTTC	CASSYGTSGEGEQFF
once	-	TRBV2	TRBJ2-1	TGTGCCAGCATACTATCGCAGGGTAAAGGCGAGCAGTTCTTC	CASILSQGKGEQFF
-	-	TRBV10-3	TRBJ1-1	TGTGCCACCCATCGAGCGAACACTGAAGCTTTCTTT	CATHRANTEAFF
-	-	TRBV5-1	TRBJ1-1	TGCGCCAGCAGCTTGGAACCTATGAACACTGAAGCTTTCTTT	CASSLEPMNTEAFF
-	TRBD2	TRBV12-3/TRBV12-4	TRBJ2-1	TGTGCCAGCAGGCTAGCGGGGGATAAGTTCTTC	CASRLAGDKFF